The 20 T cell receptor beta chains reported below all come from one sample, sequenced in a study of T-cell reconstitution after alpha-beta-depleted transplantation in children. Unique molecular identifiers were used in preparing the TCRbeta library. Each CDR3 protein gets one entry after TCRdb re-called the PCR reads with MiXCR. Seen here are about 980,000 distinct CDR3 sequences, about 31% observed once, and the top ten hold over 25%. The starting material was PBMCs, mostly from graft donor cells, obtained 360 days after TCRalphabeta/CD19-depleted stem cell transplant. The receptors originated from a boy younger than two who had a stem cell transplant for SCID, so the T cells may come from the graft donor.

This clonotype has at least ten counts. The V and J genes are TRBV5-1 and TRBJ2-7; 7 bases match TRBD1. The junction had 2 bases not matched to a gene; V was cut back by 3 bases and J by 2 bases. In germline, CDR1 is SGHRS, CDR2 YFSETQ. CDR3 length: 13 residues. The CDR3 here is CASSWDSTYEQYF. The CDR3 DNA reads as TGCGCCAGCAGCTGGGACAGTACCTACGAGCAGTACTTC.

The gene calls are TRBV4-1 and TRBJ2-1, with TRBD2 as a possible D gene (6 bases). This CDR3 has 15 residues. V was trimmed by 1 base and J by 9 bases, leaving 16 bases between them. The germline gives CDR1 MGHRA, CDR2 YSYEKL. Here the CDR3 DNA reads TGCGCCAGCAGCCAAGCCCCCCCGGGGGTCGGTGAGCAGTTCTTC. Translated: CASSQAPPGVGEQFF.

This clonotype showed up just a few times. The V gene is TRBV6-2 or TRBV6-3, the J gene TRBJ1-1; the D gene is possibly TRBD1 (6 bases). This CDR3 comprises 14 residues. Trimming pared 2 bases from V and 4 bases from J, leaving 11 bases between. Germline V gives CDR1 MNHEY, CDR2 SVGEGT. Here the CDR3 DNA reads TGTGCCAGCAGTTACCAGGGGCTGGGCACTGAAGCTTTCTTT. This encodes CASSYQGLGTEAFF.

The chain joins TRBV9 to TRBJ1-2, with D unclear. The V gene's germline CDR1 is SGDLS and CDR2 YYNGEE. This CDR3 has 17 residues. V shed 4 bases and J shed 0 bases, with 19 bases lying between them. The CDR3 loop reads CASSLQSVGEANYGYTF. The CDR3, as DNA: TGTGCCAGCAGCCTTCAGAGTGTGGGCGAAGCTAACTATGGCTACACCTTC.

This clonotype turned up a few times. The V gene is TRBV27, the J gene TRBJ2-1, with D possibly matching TRBD2 (5 bases). Germline V CDR1 and CDR2: MNHEY, SMNVEV (reference sequence). CDR3 length: 17 residues. V lost 0 bases and J lost 8, with 20 bases in between. The CDR3 bases are TGTGCCAGCAGTTTATCTTGGTTAAGACTACGTGACGATGAGCAGTTCTTC. Translated, it gives CASSLSWLRLRDDEQFF.

V usage is TRBV2 and J usage is TRBJ2-1, with 8 positions matching TRBD1. CDR1 is SNHLY, CDR2 FYNNEI, per germline. V gave up 6 bases and J gave up 0 bases; unmatched junction bases: 10. The CDR3 extends over 17 amino acids. The CDR3 spells CASSLLGQASSYNEQFF. The CDR3 nucleotides are TGTGCCAGCAGCCTCCTGGGACAGGCCAGCTCCTACAATGAGCAGTTCTTC.

On this clonotype itself: A much more abundant neighbour one base away suggests this may be a read error. The chain joins TRBV27 to TRBJ2-1; unclear D gene. Germline values: CDR1 MNHEY, CDR2 SMNVEV (reference sequence). V was cut by 6 bases and J by 8 bases, with 11 bases left in between. There are 12 residues in the CDR3. The CDR3 region has the DNA TGTGCCAGCAGCAGTATAAACTATGAGCAGTTCTTC. This encodes CASSSINYEQFF.

This clonotype was detected a few times. The chain employs TRBV5-1 and TRBJ2-1; 7 positions match TRBD2. The CDR3 totals 15 residues. J was trimmed by 5 bases and V by 6 bases; bases with no gene match: 11. CDR1 is SGHRS and CDR2 is YFSETQ in the germline V gene. CDR3 residues: CASTLPSGVDNEQFF. DNA for the CDR3: TGCGCCAGCACCCTGCCGAGCGGGGTCGACAATGAGCAGTTCTTC.

This clonotype was seen more than once but under ten times. The chain has TRBV12-3 or TRBV12-4 and TRBJ2-2, with TRBD1 matching over 7 bases. The CDR3 is 16 residues long. Unmatched junction bases numbered 10, after V lost 7 bases and J lost 2 bases. Here the CDR3 reads CASTLTGMGNTGELFF. The CDR3 nucleotides read TGTGCCAGCACCCTGACAGGGATGGGAAACACCGGGGAGCTGTTTTTT.

The table lists this clonotype with a few counts. The gene calls are TRBV25-1 and TRBJ2-5; 11 bases map to TRBD2. The junction had 10 bases not matched to a gene; V was cut back by 3 bases and J by 4 bases. This CDR3 is built from 17 residues. CDR1 and CDR2 (germline): MGHDK, SYGVNS. CDR3: CASSDFLAGGEGETQYF. In DNA form, the CDR3 reads TGTGCCAGCAGTGACTTTCTAGCGGGGGGCGAGGGAGAGACCCAGTACTTC.

The chain joins TRBV6-1 to TRBJ1-1, with D possibly matching TRBD1 (5 bases). The germline V gene encodes CDR1 MNHNS and CDR2 SASEGT. Trimming took off 7 bases at V and 1 base at J, with 16 bases between the two ends. The CDR3 consists of 15 residues. CDR3 nucleotide sequence: TGTGCCAGCACCCGGGGGAGTCAGAGGAACACTGAAGCTTTCTTT. It translates to CASTRGSQRNTEAFF.

Ten or more counts support this clonotype. This rearrangement joins TRBV11-3 to TRBJ2-5, with D uncertain. The J call is in doubt because the DNA end fits TRBJ2-3 better. The CDR3 sequence is 12 residues long. Germline values: CDR1 SGHNT, CDR2 YENEEA. CDR3 residues: CASSLELGTQYF. CDR3 coding DNA: TGTGCCAGCAGCTTAGAACTCGGTACGCAGTATTTT.

The V gene is TRBV20-1, the J gene TRBJ2-7; 7 bases agree with TRBD2. This CDR3 has 11 amino acids. The V segment lost 6 bases and the J segment 4 bases; nucleotides outside the gene matches: 3. Germline-derived CDR1 and CDR2 are DFQATT and SNEGSKA (reference sequence). The CDR3 sequence is CSAQAGYEQYF. DNA of the CDR3: TGCAGTGCCCAAGCGGGGTACGAGCAGTACTTC.

This clonotype was recorded a few times. The chain uses TRBV7-2 and TRBJ2-1; D not certain. Trimming left V 1 base short and J 9 bases short, with 10 bases between. This CDR3 region has 13 residues. CDR1 is SGHTA and CDR2 is FQGNSA in the germline V gene. In DNA form, the CDR3 reads TGTGCCAGCAGCTTAGGTCGGTTGGGTGAGCAGTTCTTC. This sequence encodes CASSLGRLGEQFF.

The J gene is TRBJ2-6, the V gene TRBV5-1; the D is unclear. Germline CDR1 SGHRS, CDR2 YFSETQ. Trimming left V 0 bases short and J 2 bases short, with 6 bases between. The CDR3 is 15 amino acids. The CDR3 here is CASSLALTGANVLTF. CDR3 nucleotide sequence: TGCGCCAGCAGCTTGGCCCTAACTGGGGCCAACGTCCTGACTTTC.

This clonotype has only a few counts. Here the CDR3 reads CASSFNRDYGYTF. CDR3 nucleotides: TGTGCCAGCAGTTTTAACAGGGATTATGGCTACACCTTC. The V gene is TRBV28, the J gene TRBJ1-2, with a tentative D call TRBD1 (6 bases). V shed 3 bases and J shed 5 bases, with 10 bases lying between them. This CDR3 spans 13 amino acids. Looked up from germline, CDR1 is MDHEN and CDR2 is SYDVKM.

This clonotype turned up a few times. The genes are TRBV7-2 and TRBJ2-7, with TRBD2 identical over 14 bases. Trimming at V came to 4 bases and at J to 4 bases, leaving 9 bases not matched to a gene. CDR1 and CDR2 from the germline V gene are SGHTA and FQGNSA. CDR3 length equals 17 residues. The CDR3 reads CASSSSGTSGGRYEQYF. CDR3 nucleotides: TGTGCCAGCAGCTCCTCCGGGACTAGCGGGGGAAGGTACGAGCAGTACTTC.

V is TRBV7-6 and J is TRBJ2-4; perhaps TRBD1 as D (5 bases). Germline V gene data show CDR1 as SGHVS and CDR2 as FNYEAQ. Trimming cost V 3 bases and J 7 bases, with 10 bases left between them. The CDR3 is made up of 13 amino acids. The CDR3 here is CASSFPGSNIQYF. DNA for the CDR3: TGTGCCAGCAGCTTCCCAGGGTCGAACATTCAGTACTTC.

This clonotype was detected a few times. This chain uses TRBV21-1 with TRBJ1-6; the D call of TRBD1 is as the table states it, not checked on the DNA. TRBV21-1 corresponds to a pseudogene. The CDR3 totals 16 residues. This chain's CDR3 is CASSIPTGPINSPLHF. Here the CDR3 DNA reads TGTGCCAGCAGCATCCCGACAGGCCCTATTAATTCACCCCTCCACTTT.

This sequence joins TRBV6-5 and TRBJ1-1; a possible D gene is TRBD1 (5 bases). Germline CDR1 MNHEY, CDR2 SVGAGI. This CDR3 region has 17 residues. Trimming took off 2 bases at V and 0 bases at J, with 16 bases between the two ends. The CDR3 reads CASSYIQGDGMNTEAFF. Here the CDR3 DNA reads TGTGCCAGCAGTTACATCCAGGGAGACGGGATGAACACTGAAGCTTTCTTT.